Listed below are T cell receptor beta chains from one sample, sequenced in a study of human T cells and chemical hapten exposure. MiXCR, run by TCRdb on the RACE reads, gives a single entry per CDR3 protein. This sample yields 62,000 or so distinct CDR3 sequences, of which approximately 10% are seen a single time; less than 2.5% belongs to the top ten. The sequences come from whole blood, collected in connection with sensitization to the hapten diphenylcyclopropenone (DPC). Every receptor here comes from a woman in her twenties or thirties with alopecia areata. Some clones in this sample may be carry-over from other donors' samples. CDR3s include the opening cysteine and the closing phenylalanine or tryptophan. D genes are given only for firm matches. Rows may omit the clone size; those that give it use once, few, many or a size class.

V gene	D gene	clone size	J gene	CDR3 protein	CDR3 DNA
TRBV6-5	TRBD1	.	TRBJ2-7	CASSPDRYSYEQYF	TGTGCCAGCAGTCCGGACAGGTATTCCTACGAGCAGTACTTC
TRBV7-3	.	many	TRBJ1-1	CASSELMNTEAFF	TGTGCCTCTTCGGAGCTCATGAACACTGAAGCTTTCTTT
TRBV20-1	TRBD2	few	TRBJ2-2	CSARGRLSGGAAGELFF	TGCAGTGCTAGAGGCCGGCTTAGCGGGGGGGCGGCCGGGGAGCTGTTTTTT
TRBV28	.	few	TRBJ2-5	CASSLGGRQQETQYF	TGTGCCAGCAGTTTAGGTGGCAGACAGCAAGAGACCCAGTACTTC
TRBV28	.	.	TRBJ2-1	CASSLRTGEVFF	TGTGCCAGCAGTTTACGGACGGGGGAGGTGTTCTTC
TRBV28	.	many	TRBJ1-6	CASTPPPGHGNSPLHF	TGTGCCAGCACCCCTCCACCAGGCCACGGGAATTCACCCCTCCACTTT
TRBV27	.	.	TRBJ2-3	CASSSLAVFSADTQYF	TGTGCCAGCAGTTCCTTAGCGGTATTTTCCGCAGATACGCAGTATTTT
TRBV11-2	.	few	TRBJ1-1	CASSFEENTEAFF	TGTGCCAGCAGCTTTGAGGAGAACACTGAAGCTTTCTTT
TRBV25-1	TRBD1	few	TRBJ1-4	CASRDRVTNEKLFF	TGTGCCAGCAGAGACAGGGTAACTAATGAAAAACTGTTTTTT
TRBV28	.	few	TRBJ2-7	CASRTSLTLQYF	TGTGCCAGCAGAACCTCGTTGACACTTCAGTACTTC
TRBV3-1	.	.	TRBJ1-2	CASSQETRKMNGYTF	TGTGCCAGCAGCCAAGAAACCCGAAAGATGAATGGCTACACCTTC
TRBV29-1	TRBD1	many	TRBJ2-7	CSIKMDRTPYEQYF	TGCAGCATCAAGATGGACAGGACGCCCTACGAGCAGTACTTC
TRBV4-3	TRBD1	many	TRBJ2-3	CASSQEDRATDTQYF	TGCGCCAGCAGCCAAGAGGACAGGGCCACAGATACGCAGTATTTT
TRBV7-2	TRBD2	few	TRBJ2-1	CASSQLAGGLFAYNEQFF	TGTGCCAGCAGCCAACTAGCGGGAGGCCTCTTCGCCTACAATGAGCAGTTCTTC
TRBV20-1	TRBD1	.	TRBJ2-3	CSAPGQDFTDTQYF	TGCAGTGCCCCGGGACAGGACTTCACAGATACGCAGTATTTT
TRBV29-1	.	once	TRBJ2-5	CSVVGGSGQETQYF	TGCAGCGTTGTAGGAGGGTCGGGCCAAGAGACCCAGTACTTC
TRBV4-3	.	many	TRBJ2-4	CASSQDGTGGIQYF	TGCGCCAGCAGCCAAGATGGCACTGGTGGCATTCAGTACTTC
TRBV29-1	.	.	TRBJ2-7	CSVLQVYEQYF	TGCAGCGTACTACAGGTTTACGAGCAGTACTTC
TRBV28	.	few	TRBJ1-2	CASSLVGNYGYTF	TGTGCCAGCAGTTTGGTCGGCAACTATGGCTACACCTTC
TRBV10-3	.	.	TRBJ1-1	CAIGAGTMNTEAFF	TGTGCCATCGGGGCAGGGACCATGAACACTGAAGCTTTCTTT
TRBV3-1	TRBD2	few	TRBJ2-1	CASSQGGAGGIYNEQFF	TGTGCCAGCAGCCAAGGGGGAGCGGGAGGTATTTACAATGAGCAGTTCTTC
TRBV19	TRBD1	few	TRBJ1-5	CASSMGSGTGTRGPQHF	TGTGCCAGTAGTATGGGTTCGGGGACAGGGACAAGGGGGCCCCAGCATTTT
TRBV12-3/TRBV12-4	.	many	TRBJ1-6	CASSWSGAGNSPLHF	TGTGCCAGCAGTTGGTCAGGGGCCGGGAATTCACCCCTCCACTTT
TRBV7-2	TRBD1	few	TRBJ1-1	CASSPQTGLNTEAFF	TGTGCCAGCAGCCCCCAGACAGGGTTGAACACTGAAGCTTTCTTT
TRBV20-1	TRBD1	.	TRBJ2-3	CSAIPGRGQADTQYF	TGCAGTGCTATTCCCGGCAGGGGGCAGGCAGATACGCAGTATTTT
TRBV9	TRBD2	.	TRBJ2-5	CASSVAGLATETQYF	TGTGCCAGCAGCGTAGCGGGACTAGCAACAGAGACCCAGTACTTC
TRBV10-2	.	many	TRBJ2-3	CASGRTDADTQYF	TGCGCCAGCGGAAGGACGGACGCAGATACGCAGTATTTT
TRBV9	TRBD1	many	TRBJ2-1	CASSVAEDRLYNEQFF	TGTGCCAGCAGCGTAGCTGAGGACAGGTTATACAATGAGCAGTTCTTC
TRBV12-3/TRBV12-4	.	many	TRBJ1-5	CASRPTGGNQPQHF	TGTGCCAGCAGGCCCACAGGAGGGAATCAGCCCCAGCATTTT
TRBV7-9	.	few	TRBJ2-3	CASSPRGHTDTQYF	TGTGCCAGCAGCCCGAGGGGCCACACAGATACGCAGTATTTT
TRBV29-1	TRBD2	.	TRBJ2-1	CSAMTAGGSYNEQFF	TGCAGCGCCATGACCGCGGGGGGCTCCTACAATGAGCAGTTCTTC
TRBV20-1	.	.	TRBJ2-3	CSASGGRDTQYF	TGCAGTGCTAGCGGTGGTAGAGATACGCAGTATTTT
TRBV28	TRBD2	few	TRBJ2-1	CAHGLAGAYEQFF	TGTGCTCACGGACTAGCGGGAGCCTATGAGCAGTTCTTC
TRBV4-2	TRBD1	many	TRBJ2-2	CASSQGQGASTGELFF	TGTGCCAGCAGCCAGGGACAGGGGGCCTCCACCGGGGAGCTGTTTTTT
TRBV3-1	TRBD1	many	TRBJ1-5	CASSHGTGDQPQHF	TGTGCCAGCAGCCACGGGACAGGGGATCAGCCCCAGCATTTT
TRBV27	.	many	TRBJ1-1	CASSFRQAPGNTEAFF	TGTGCCAGCAGTTTCAGACAGGCCCCCGGGAACACTGAAGCTTTCTTT